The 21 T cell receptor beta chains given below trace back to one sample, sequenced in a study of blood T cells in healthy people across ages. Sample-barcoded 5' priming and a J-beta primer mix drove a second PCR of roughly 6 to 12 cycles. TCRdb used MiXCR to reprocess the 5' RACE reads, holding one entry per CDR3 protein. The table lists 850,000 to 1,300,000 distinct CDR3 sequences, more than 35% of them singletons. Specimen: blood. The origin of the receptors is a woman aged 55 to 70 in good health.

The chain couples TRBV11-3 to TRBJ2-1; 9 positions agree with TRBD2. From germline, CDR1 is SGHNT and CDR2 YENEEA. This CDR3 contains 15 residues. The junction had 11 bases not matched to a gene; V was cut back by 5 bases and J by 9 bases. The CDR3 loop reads CASSTSRAGGGEQFF. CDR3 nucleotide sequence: TGTGCCAGCAGCACGAGCCGAGCGGGAGGTGGTGAGCAGTTCTTC.

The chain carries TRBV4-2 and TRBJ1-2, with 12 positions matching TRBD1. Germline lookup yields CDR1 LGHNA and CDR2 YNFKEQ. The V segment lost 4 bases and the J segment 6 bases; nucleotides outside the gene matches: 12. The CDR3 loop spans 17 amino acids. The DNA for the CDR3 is TGTGCCAGCAGCCCAGGGACAGGGGGCGCATTTAAGCATGGCTACACCTTC. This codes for CASSPGTGGAFKHGYTF.

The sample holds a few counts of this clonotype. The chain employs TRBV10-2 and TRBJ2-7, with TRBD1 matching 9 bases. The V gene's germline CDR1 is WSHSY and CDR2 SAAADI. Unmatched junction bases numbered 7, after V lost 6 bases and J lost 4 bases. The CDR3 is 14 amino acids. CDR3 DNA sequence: TGCGCCAGCAGGACGCGGGACAGGGTATACGAGCAGTACTTC. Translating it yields CASRTRDRVYEQYF.

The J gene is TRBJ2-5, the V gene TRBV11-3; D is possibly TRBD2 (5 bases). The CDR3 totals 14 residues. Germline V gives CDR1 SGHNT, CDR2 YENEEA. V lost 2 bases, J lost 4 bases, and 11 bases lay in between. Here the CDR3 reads CASSLRDGIETQYF. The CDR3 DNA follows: TGTGCCAGCAGCTTACGAGACGGGATAGAGACCCAGTACTTC.

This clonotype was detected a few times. The CDR3 sequence: CASSQAYNTQYF. Here the CDR3 DNA reads TGTGCCAGCAGCCAAGCCTATAACACGCAGTATTTT. The chain combines TRBV14 with TRBJ2-3; D gene ambiguous. The V end lost 1 base, the J end lost 9 bases, and 8 bases lay between the germline ends. Germline CDR1 reads SGHDN; CDR2 reads FVKESK. The CDR3 has 12 amino acids. The full variable domain, its missing parts supplied by reference TRBV14 and TRBJ2-3, is EAGVTQFPSHSVIEKGQTVTLRCDPISGHDNLYWYRRVMGKEIKFLLHFVKESKQDESGMPNNRFLAERTGGTYSTLKVQPAELEDSGVYFCASSQAYNTQYFGPGTRLTVL.

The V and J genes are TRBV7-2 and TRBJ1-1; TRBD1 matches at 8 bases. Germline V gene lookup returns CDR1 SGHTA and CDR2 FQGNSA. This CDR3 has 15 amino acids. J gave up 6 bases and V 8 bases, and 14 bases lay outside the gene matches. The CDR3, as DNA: TGTGCCAGCTATCCGGGTGACAGGGGAGGTTCTGAAGCTTTCTTT. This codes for CASYPGDRGGSEAFF.

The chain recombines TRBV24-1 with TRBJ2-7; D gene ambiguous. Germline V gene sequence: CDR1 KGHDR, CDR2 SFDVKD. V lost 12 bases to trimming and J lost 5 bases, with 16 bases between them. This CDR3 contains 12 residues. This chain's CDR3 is CADDGGANEQYF. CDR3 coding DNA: TGTGCCGACGACGGCGGAGCCAACGAGCAGTACTTC.

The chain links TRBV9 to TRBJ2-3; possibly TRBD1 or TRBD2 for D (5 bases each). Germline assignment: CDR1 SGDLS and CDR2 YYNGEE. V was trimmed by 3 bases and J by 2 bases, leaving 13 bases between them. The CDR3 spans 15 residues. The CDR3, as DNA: TGTGCCAGCAGCGGGAAGTGGGGGAACACAGATACGCAGTATTTT. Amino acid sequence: CASSGKWGNTDTQYF.

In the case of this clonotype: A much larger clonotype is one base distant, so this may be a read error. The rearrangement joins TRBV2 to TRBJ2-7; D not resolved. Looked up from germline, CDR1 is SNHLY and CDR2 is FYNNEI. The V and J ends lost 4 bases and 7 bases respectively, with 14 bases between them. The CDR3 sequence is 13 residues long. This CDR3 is CASSGGSRYEQYF. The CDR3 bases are TGTGCCAGCAGTGGGGGTAGTAGGTATGAGCAGTACTTC.

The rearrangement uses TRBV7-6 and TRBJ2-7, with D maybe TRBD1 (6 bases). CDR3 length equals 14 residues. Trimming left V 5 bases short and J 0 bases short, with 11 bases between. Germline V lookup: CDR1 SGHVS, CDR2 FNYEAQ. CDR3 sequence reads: CASSAGVSSYEQYF. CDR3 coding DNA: TGTGCCAGCAGCGCAGGGGTTAGCTCCTACGAGCAGTACTTC.

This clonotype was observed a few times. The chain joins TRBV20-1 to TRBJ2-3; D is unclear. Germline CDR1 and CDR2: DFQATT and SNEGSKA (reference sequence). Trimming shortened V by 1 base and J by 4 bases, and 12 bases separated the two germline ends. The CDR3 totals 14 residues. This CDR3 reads CSARGVVSPDTQYF. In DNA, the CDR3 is TGCAGTGCTAGAGGAGTGGTAAGCCCAGATACGCAGTATTTT.

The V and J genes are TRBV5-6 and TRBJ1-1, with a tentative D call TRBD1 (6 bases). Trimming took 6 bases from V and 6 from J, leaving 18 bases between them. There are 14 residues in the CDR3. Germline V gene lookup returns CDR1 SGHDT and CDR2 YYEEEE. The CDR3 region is CASTPGPRGPEAFF. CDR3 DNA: TGTGCCAGCACCCCGGGGCCCCGGGGGCCTGAAGCTTTCTTT. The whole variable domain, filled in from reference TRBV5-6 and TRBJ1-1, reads DAGVTQSPTHLIKTRGQQVTLRCSPKSGHDTVSWYQQALGQGPQFIFQYYEEEERQRGNFPDRFSGHQFPNYSSELNVNALLLGDSALYLCASTPGPRGPEAFFGQGTRLTVV.

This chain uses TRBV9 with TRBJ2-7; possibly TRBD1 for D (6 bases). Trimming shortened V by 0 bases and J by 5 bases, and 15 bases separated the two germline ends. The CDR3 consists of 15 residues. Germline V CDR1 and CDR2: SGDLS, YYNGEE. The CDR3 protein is CASSVETGGRNEQYF. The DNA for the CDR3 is TGTGCCAGCAGCGTAGAGACAGGTGGTAGGAACGAGCAGTACTTC.

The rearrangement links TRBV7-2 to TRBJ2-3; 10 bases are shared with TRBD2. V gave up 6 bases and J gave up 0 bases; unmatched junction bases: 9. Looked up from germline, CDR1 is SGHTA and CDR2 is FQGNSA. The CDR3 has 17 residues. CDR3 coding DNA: TGTGCCAGCAGTGAAAACCTAGCGGGGGATAGCACAGATACGCAGTATTTT. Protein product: CASSENLAGDSTDTQYF.

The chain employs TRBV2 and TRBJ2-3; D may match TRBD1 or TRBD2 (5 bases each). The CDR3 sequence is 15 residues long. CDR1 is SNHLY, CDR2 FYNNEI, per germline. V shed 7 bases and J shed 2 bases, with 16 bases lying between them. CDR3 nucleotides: TGTGCCAGCACTGAGGGGATACTATCCACAGATACGCAGTATTTT. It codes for CASTEGILSTDTQYF. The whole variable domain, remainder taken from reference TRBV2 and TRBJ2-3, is EPEVTQTPSHQVTQMGQEVILRCVPISNHLYFYWYRQILGQKVEFLVSFYNNEISEKSEIFDDQFSVERPDGSNFTLKIRSTKLEDSAMYFCASTEGILSTDTQYFGPGTRLTVL.

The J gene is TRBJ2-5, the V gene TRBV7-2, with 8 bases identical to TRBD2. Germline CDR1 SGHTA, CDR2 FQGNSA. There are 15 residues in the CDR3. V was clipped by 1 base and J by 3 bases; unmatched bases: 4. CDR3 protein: CASSLGDGREETQYF. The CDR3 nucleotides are TGTGCCAGCAGCTTAGGGGACGGGAGGGAAGAGACCCAGTACTTC.

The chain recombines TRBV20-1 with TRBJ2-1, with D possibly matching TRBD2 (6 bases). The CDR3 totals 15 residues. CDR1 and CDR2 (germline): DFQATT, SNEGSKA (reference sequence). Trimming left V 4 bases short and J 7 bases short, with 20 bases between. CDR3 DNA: TGCAGTGCTACCACCGAGAGTAGGACTATTAATGAGCAGTTCTTC. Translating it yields CSATTESRTINEQFF.

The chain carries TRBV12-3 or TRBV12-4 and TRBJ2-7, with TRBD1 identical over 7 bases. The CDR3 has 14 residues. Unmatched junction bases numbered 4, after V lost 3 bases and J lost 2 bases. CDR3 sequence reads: CASSFTTGPYEQYF. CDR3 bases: TGTGCCAGCAGTTTTACGACAGGGCCCTACGAGCAGTACTTC.

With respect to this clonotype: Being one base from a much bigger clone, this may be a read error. The DNA of the CDR3 is TGCGCCGGCAGCTTTGAACAGGGTGTATACGAGCAGTACTTC. Translation: CAGSFEQGVYEQYF. The chain links TRBV5-1 to TRBJ2-7; a weak D match, TRBD1 (6 bases). This CDR3 comprises 14 residues. Germline CDR1 and CDR2: SGHRS and YFSETQ.

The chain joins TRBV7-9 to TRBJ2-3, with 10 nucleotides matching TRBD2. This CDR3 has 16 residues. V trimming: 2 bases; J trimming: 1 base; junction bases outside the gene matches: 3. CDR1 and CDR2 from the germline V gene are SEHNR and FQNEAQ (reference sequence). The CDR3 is CASSLLGTSGTDTQYF. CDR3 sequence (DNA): TGTGCCAGCAGCTTACTCGGGACTAGCGGCACAGATACGCAGTATTTT.

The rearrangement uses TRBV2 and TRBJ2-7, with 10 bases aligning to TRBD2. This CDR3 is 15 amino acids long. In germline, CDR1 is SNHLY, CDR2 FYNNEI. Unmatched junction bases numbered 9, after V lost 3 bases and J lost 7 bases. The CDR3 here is CASSEGLASYNEQYF. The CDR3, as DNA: TGTGCCAGCAGTGAGGGACTAGCGTCTTACAATGAGCAGTACTTC.